Listed below are T cell receptor beta chains from one sample, sequenced in a study of blood T cell repertoires in COVID-19. Profiling relied on immunoSEQ multiplex PCR, and the TCRdb table lists in-frame clones only, not all of them. The table records some 64,000 clones, about 78% of them present only once. Specimen: peripheral blood. The receptor set was obtained from a man at least 80 years old with active or convalescent COVID-19. Each CDR3 is given with its conserved first and last residue. Fields, in order: J gene, clone size, D gene, V gene, CDR3 DNA, CDR3 protein. D genes are given only for firm matches. Expanded clones are given a class, and other clones once, few, many or no size at all.

>TRBJ1-1|-|-|TRBV6-2/TRBV6-3
TGTGCCAGCAGTTACCGTTACTACACTGAAGCTTTCTTT
CASSYRYYTEAFF
>TRBJ1-1|-|-|TRBV7-7
TGTGCCAGCAGCCCTTGGACGGACAATGAAGCTTTCTTT
CASSPWTDNEAFF
>TRBJ2-7|-|TRBD2|TRBV3-1/TRBV3-2
TGTGCCAGCAGCCAAGGTGGAGCGGGGGGGAAATCCGAGCAGTACTTC
CASSQGGAGGKSEQYF
>TRBJ2-7|once|TRBD1|TRBV11-2
TGTGCCAGCAGCTTAACCCCGGACAGGGCGCACGAGCAGTACTTC
CASSLTPDRAHEQYF
>TRBJ2-5|-|TRBD1|TRBV9
TGTGCCAGCAGCACCGAGGGGGCCCCGGTTAAGGAGACCCAGTACTTC
CASSTEGAPVKETQYF
>TRBJ2-3|-|-|TRBV12-3/TRBV12-4
TGTGCCAGCAGTTTAACTTCCTATACGCAGTATTTT
CASSLTSYTQYF
>TRBJ2-3|-|-|TRBV7-2
TGTGCCAGCAGCTTAGGCGGGGACAGCCTCAGCACAGATACGCAGTATTTT
CASSLGGDSLSTDTQYF
>TRBJ2-7|-|TRBD2|TRBV6-4
TGTGCCAGCAGTGTTGGCGGGAGGCTCTCCTACGAGCAGTACTTC
CASSVGGRLSYEQYF
>TRBJ2-1|-|TRBD1|TRBV10-3
TGTGCCATCAGCCAGGGGGACAATGAGCAGTTCTTC
CAISQGDNEQFF
>TRBJ2-7|-|-|TRBV19
TGTGCCAGTAGTAGTTTGACAACCTACGAGCAGTACTTC
CASSSLTTYEQYF
>TRBJ2-7|-|TRBD1|TRBV4-3
TGCGCCAGCAGCCGCGGGACAGGGGGAACCTACGAGCAGTACTTC
CASSRGTGGTYEQYF
>TRBJ2-1|-|-|TRBV3-1/TRBV3-2
TGTGCCAGCAGCCAAGGACTAGTTCGGGGAAATGAGCAGTTCTTC
CASSQGLVRGNEQFF
>TRBJ1-2|-|-|TRBV7-2
TGTGCCAGCAGCTTAGTCAGGCAGGGGATGCATGGCTACACCTTC
CASSLVRQGMHGYTF
>TRBJ2-6|-|TRBD1|TRBV9
TGTGCCAGCAGCCCCCAGCCGGGACAGGAATTCTCTGGGGCCAACGTCCTGACTTTC
CASSPQPGQEFSGANVLTF
>TRBJ1-2|-|TRBD1|TRBV28
TGTGCCAGCAGTCCATCCGGACAGGGGAGGGGTGGCTACACCTTC
CASSPSGQGRGGYTF
>TRBJ2-7|-|-|TRBV5-1
TGCGCCAGCAGCTTGGACCTCCGGGTCAACGAGCAGTACTTC
CASSLDLRVNEQYF
>TRBJ2-2|-|-|TRBV3-1/TRBV3-2
TGTGCCAGCAGCCAAGATGGAGGGGTGGACACCGGGGAGCTGTTTTTT
CASSQDGGVDTGELFF
>TRBJ2-5|once|-|TRBV11-2
TGTGCCAGCAGTCCCCGTCCCCGAGGTCAACGGGAAGAGACCCAGTACTTC
CASSPRPRGQREETQYF
>TRBJ2-1|-|-|TRBV19
TGTGCCAGTAAAACCGAGGGGGACTCCTACAATGAGCAGTTCTTC
CASKTEGDSYNEQFF
>TRBJ2-7|-|TRBD2|TRBV5-1
TGCGCCAGCAGCTTCTGGACTAGCGGCTCCTACGAGCAGTACTTC
CASSFWTSGSYEQYF
>TRBJ2-5|once|TRBD2|TRBV6-5
TGTGCCAGCAGTTACTCCGGGACTGGGAGGGTAAAGACCCAGTACTTC
CASSYSGTGRVKTQYF
>TRBJ1-2|once|-|TRBV19
TGTGCCAGTAGTAATCGGGCAGGGGAGGGCTATGGCTACACCTTC
CASSNRAGEGYGYTF
>TRBJ1-2|-|-|TRBV7-9
TGTGCCAGCAGCAAACCTGAGCAGGGATCGTTAAGCTATGGCTACACCTTC
CASSKPEQGSLSYGYTF
>TRBJ2-7|-|TRBD2|TRBV9
TGTGCCAGCAGCAGGGGACTAGCGGCTCTCGCGCAGTACTTC
CASSRGLAALAQYF
>TRBJ2-5|few|-|TRBV6-1
TGTGCCAGCAGTGAACGGGTGAAAGATGGTCACGGGAACTTC
CASSERVKDGHGNF
>TRBJ1-1|-|-|TRBV6-5
TGTGCCAGCAGTTCACACAGCGGGGTGGACACTGAAGCTTTCTTT
CASSSHSGVDTEAFF
>TRBJ1-1|-|TRBD1|TRBV6-5
TGTGCCAGCAGTCCCACAGGGGCCTACACTGAAGCTTTCTTT
CASSPTGAYTEAFF
>TRBJ1-1|-|TRBD1|TRBV19
TGTGCCAGTAGGCTGGGACAGGGGAACACTGAAGCTTTCTTT
CASRLGQGNTEAFF
>TRBJ2-2|-|-|TRBV24-1
TGTGCCACCAGTGATTTTCGGGAGACCGGGGAGCTGTTTTTT
CATSDFRETGELFF
>TRBJ2-3|-|TRBD2|TRBV7-3
TGTGCCAGCAGCCCTCGGGACTACCTCACAGATACGCAGTATTTT
CASSPRDYLTDTQYF
>TRBJ2-7|-|-|TRBV6-6
TGTGCCAGCACCAAAATAGGAGTTTTCACCGAGCAGTACTTC
CASTKIGVFTEQYF
>TRBJ1-1|-|-|TRBV4-3
TGCGCCAGCAGCCTCCGACAGGTTCCGAACACTGAAGCTTTCTTT
CASSLRQVPNTEAFF
>TRBJ1-1|-|-|TRBV7-6
TGTGCCAGCAGCCCCAATTTGAACACTGAAGCTTTCTTT
CASSPNLNTEAFF
>TRBJ2-1|few|TRBD2|TRBV7-3
TGTGCCAGCAGCTCGACTAGCGGAGGCCCGGGGGTCGGGCAGTTCTTC
CASSSTSGGPGVGQFF
>TRBJ1-4|few|-|TRBV6-5
TGTGCCAGCAAAATCCGACAGGAAAAACTGTTTTTT
CASKIRQEKLFF
>TRBJ1-5|-|-|TRBV10-3
TGTGCCATCGGGCAGGAACCGAATCAGCCCCAGCATTTT
CAIGQEPNQPQHF
>TRBJ2-7|once|TRBD1|TRBV6-2/TRBV6-3
TGTGCCAGCAGCACCGGACAGGGGTCCTCCTACGAGCAGTACTTC
CASSTGQGSSYEQYF
>TRBJ1-5|-|-|TRBV19
TGTGCCAGTAGTATAAGAAGTCGTGGGCAGAGAGGCAATCAGCCCCAGCATTTT
CASSIRSRGQRGNQPQHF
>TRBJ2-6|-|TRBD1|TRBV3-1/TRBV3-2
TGTGCCAGCAGCAACAAGGGGACAGGGAGGAAGGGGGCCAACGTCCTGACTTTC
CASSNKGTGRKGANVLTF
>TRBJ2-1|-|-|TRBV3-1/TRBV3-2
TGTGCCAGCAGCCAAGATGCCCGACCGGGCAATGAGCAGTTCTTC
CASSQDARPGNEQFF
>TRBJ2-7|-|-|TRBV6-5
TGTGCCAGCGTCAGGACTTCACGGGGCGAGCAGTACTTC
CASVRTSRGEQYF
>TRBJ1-5|-|-|TRBV28
TGTGCCAGCAGTTCACCTAACGCAGGGCCCTACGAGCCCCAGCATTTT
CASSSPNAGPYEPQHF
>TRBJ1-1|-|TRBD1|TRBV7-9
TGTGCCAGCAGCCCGAACGGACAGGGGAACACTGAAGCTTTCTTT
CASSPNGQGNTEAFF
>TRBJ2-1|-|-|TRBV5-8
TGTGCCAGCAGCTCGGGGTCAAGCTCCTACAATGAGCAGTTCTTC
CASSSGSSSYNEQFF
>TRBJ2-3|-|TRBD2|TRBV29-1
TGCAGCGTCAACGGGGGGGCAACAGATACGCAGTATTTT
CSVNGGATDTQYF
>TRBJ2-2|once|-|TRBV6-2/TRBV6-3
TGTGCCAGCAGTCCGGGGGTGACCGGGGAGCTGTTTTTT
CASSPGVTGELFF
>TRBJ1-4|few|-|TRBV6-5
TGTGCCAGCAGTAAGAGGGATGAAAAACTGTTTTTT
CASSKRDEKLFF
>TRBJ1-5|-|TRBD1|TRBV5-6
TGTGCCAGCAGCTTTTTGACAGGGTCCGGGCAGCCCCAGCATTTT
CASSFLTGSGQPQHF